These 8 T cell receptor beta chains were sequenced from one sample in a study of early T cells in non-severe SARS-CoV-2 infection. TCRdb fed the 5' RACE reads into MiXCR, producing one record per CDR3 protein. This sample yields 65,000 to 95,000 distinct CDR3 sequences, of which roughly 12% are seen a single time; roughly 15% belongs to the top ten. The material was whole blood, obtained at baseline. Every receptor here comes from an adult who was a healthcare worker with PCR-confirmed SARS-CoV-2 infection or an uninfected control (not recorded which). The donor label of this sample is uncertain.

This clonotype was recorded a few times. The chain couples TRBV7-3 to TRBJ1-2; no clear D gene. V lost 1 base to trimming and J lost 0 bases, with 9 bases between them. CDR1 and CDR2 from the germline V gene are SGHTA and FQGTGA. The CDR3 runs to 15 residues. The CDR3 here is CASSLMDGPNYGYTF. In nucleotides, the CDR3 is TGTGCCAGCAGCTTAATGGACGGACCTAACTATGGCTACACCTTC.

This chain connects TRBV5-1 to TRBJ2-7, with TRBD2 as a possible D gene (7 bases). The V end was cut by 4 bases, the J end by 0 bases, with 17 bases between. The CDR3 extends over 16 amino acids. Per germline, CDR1 SGHRS and CDR2 YFSETQ. CDR3 nucleotide sequence: TGCGCCAGCAGCCCGGACGCGGGGGCTGGCTCCTACGAGCAGTACTTC. The encoded protein is CASSPDAGAGSYEQYF.

This clonotype was counted once. At one end, the junction sequence differs from germline, possibly due to a read error. The V gene is TRBV15, the J gene TRBJ1-2; D gene uncertain. Looked up from germline, CDR1 is LNHNV and CDR2 is YYDKDF (reference sequence). The CDR3 spans 12 residues. CDR3 sequence (DNA): TGTGCCACCAGTAGAGTCGGTTATGGCTACACCTTC. Encoded protein: CATSRVGYGYTF.

The V call is TRBV10-2, the J call TRBJ2-5, with 7 positions matching TRBD1. The trim removed 4 bases at V and 3 bases at J, leaving 5 bases unmatched. The CDR3 contains 14 residues. The germline gives CDR1 WSHSY, CDR2 SAAADI. DNA of the CDR3: TGCGCCAGCAGTGGAGTGACAGGGAAAGAGACCCAGTACTTC. It codes for CASSGVTGKETQYF.

This clonotype was seen at least ten times. V and J are TRBV6-1 and TRBJ2-3; D is ambiguous. The V end lost 7 bases, the J end lost 2 bases, and 13 bases lay between the germline ends. CDR1 and CDR2 from the germline V gene are MNHNS and SASEGT. This CDR3 comprises 14 residues. DNA for the CDR3: TGTGCCAGCACCAACCCAACGTACACAGATACGCAGTATTTT. It specifies CASTNPTYTDTQYF.

The sample holds many counts of this clonotype. The V call is TRBV13, the J call TRBJ1-1; TRBD1 matches at 8 bases. Looked up from germline, CDR1 is PRHDT and CDR2 is FYEKMQ (reference sequence). The CDR3 sequence is 14 residues long. V lost 4 bases, J lost 1 base, and 2 bases stayed unmatched. CDR3 in DNA: TGTGCCAGCAGCTCGCAGGGGGCGAACACTGAAGCTTTCTTT. It encodes CASSSQGANTEAFF.

This clonotype was observed a few times. The genes are TRBV3-1 and TRBJ2-1, with 7 bases matching TRBD2. CDR3 length: 15 amino acids. Losses at the gene ends were 0 bases for V and 14 bases for J; bases not matched to a gene: 13. Germline V lookup: CDR1 LGHDT, CDR2 YNNKEL (reference sequence). The CDR3 DNA reads as TGTGCCAGCAGCCAAGATCATTGGTATGCGGGAGCTGAGTTCTTC. It encodes CASSQDHWYAGAEFF.

Only a few counts were recorded for this clonotype. The chain recombines TRBV20-1 with TRBJ2-3; D unresolved. This CDR3 is 14 amino acids long. Germline V lookup: CDR1 DFQATT, CDR2 SNEGSKA (reference sequence). Deletions cut 7 bases from V and 2 bases from J, with 16 bases between. CDR3 protein: CSVRSPGPTDTQYF. The CDR3 nucleotides read TGCAGTGTAAGGTCACCGGGTCCCACAGATACGCAGTATTTT.